Below, 11 T cell receptor beta chains from the same sample are listed, as sequenced in a study of T cell responses to AZD1222 COVID-19 vaccine. Profiling relied on immunoSEQ multiplex PCR, and the TCRdb table lists in-frame clones only, not all of them. Altogether 140,000 to 150,000 clones are present, approximately 86% being singletons, with the ten largest covering around 5%. Sequencing used peripheral blood, obtained 28 days after the second AZD1222 dose. Receptor source: an adult who received the AZD1222 COVID-19 vaccine.

The chain couples TRBV7-8 to TRBJ1-6; the D gene is possibly TRBD1 (5 bases). This CDR3 has 14 amino acids. Germline CDR1 and CDR2: SGHVS and FQNEAQ. Trimming left V 6 bases short and J 9 bases short, with 15 bases between. CDR3 nucleotide sequence: TGTGCCAGCAGGCCGGGACGGGGAGGTTCACCCCTCCACTTT. This sequence encodes CASRPGRGGSPLHF.

The V gene is TRBV20-1, the J gene TRBJ1-1; D uncertain. Trimming cost V 5 bases and J 3 bases, with 7 bases left between them. The CDR3 contains 11 residues. Germline V gives CDR1 DFQATT, CDR2 SNEGSKA (reference sequence). CDR3 sequence (DNA): TGCAGTGCTCGTTTGTACACTGAAGCTTTCTTT. Residues: CSARLYTEAFF.

The V gene is TRBV30, the J gene TRBJ1-4; D is perhaps TRBD1 (5 bases). Germline lookup yields CDR1 GTSNPN and CDR2 SVGIG (reference sequence). The length of the CDR3 is 15 residues. V was clipped by 0 bases and J by 8 bases, with 16 bases between them. The CDR3 DNA follows: TGTGCCTGGAGTGTATCGCCCCCAAGGGGAGAAAAACTGTTTTTT. Translating gives CAWSVSPPRGEKLFF.

The J gene is TRBJ1-4, the V gene TRBV5-1; 7 nucleotides line up with TRBD1. The CDR3 totals 14 residues. The J segment lost 6 bases and the V segment lost 0 bases, leaving 2 bases of the junction unmatched. Germline CDR1 and CDR2: SGHRS and YFSETQ. CDR3 nucleotide sequence: TGCGCCAGCAGCTTGGGACAGGGACATGAAAAACTGTTTTTT. Its protein is CASSLGQGHEKLFF.

The chain links TRBV21-1 to TRBJ1-5. TRBV21-1 is a recognized pseudogene. The CDR3 contains 15 residues. The CDR3 loop is CASSKVFRSNQPQHF. DNA of the CDR3: TGTGCCAGCAGCAAAGTTTTCCGTAGCAATCAGCCCCAGCATTTT.

The chain couples TRBV6-1 to TRBJ2-5; perhaps TRBD1 as D (5 bases). Trimming cost V 0 bases and J 1 base, with 9 bases left between them. Germline CDR1 reads MNHNS; CDR2 reads SASEGT. The length of the CDR3 is 15 residues. CDR3: CASSEAPGIQETQYF. The DNA of the CDR3 is TGTGCCAGCAGTGAAGCGCCAGGGATCCAAGAGACCCAGTACTTC.

The chain is built from TRBV11-2 and TRBJ2-1; 12 bases fit TRBD2. The CDR3 contains 15 residues. Germline loops: CDR1 SGHAT, CDR2 FQNNGV. V gave up 5 bases and J gave up 6 bases; unmatched junction bases: 5. The CDR3 nucleotides are TGTGCCAGCAGCCCAGGACTAGCGGGACGCAATGAGCAGTTCTTC. It yields the protein CASSPGLAGRNEQFF. The whole variable domain, remainder taken from reference TRBV11-2 and TRBJ2-1, is EAGVAQSPRYKIIEKRQSVAFWCNPISGHATLYWYQQILGQGPKLLIQFQNNGVVDDSQLPKDRFSAERLKGVDSTLKIQPAKLEDSAVYLCASSPGLAGRNEQFFGPGTRLTVL.

The gene calls are TRBV28 and TRBJ1-2; no clear D gene. The CDR3 has 11 residues. Looked up from germline, CDR1 is MDHEN and CDR2 is SYDVKM. Trimming removed 6 bases at V and 4 bases at J, with 6 bases between. The CDR3: CASSNSYGYTF. The DNA of the CDR3 is TGTGCCAGCAGCAACAGCTATGGCTACACCTTC.

The V gene is TRBV3-1 (or the pseudogene TRBV3-2), the J gene TRBJ1-2; D gene unclear. Trimming cost V 3 bases and J 8 bases, with 25 bases left between them. The CDR3 runs to 17 residues. Germline lookup yields CDR1 LGHDT and CDR2 YNNKEL (reference sequence). The CDR3 loop reads CASSHATTPDLQRGYTF. DNA for the CDR3: TGTGCCAGCAGCCACGCTACCACACCCGATTTACAACGGGGCTACACCTTC.

V usage is TRBV11-2 and J usage is TRBJ2-5; 14 bases line up with TRBD2. V shed 0 bases and J 4 bases; nucleotides not matched to a gene: 4. Germline V gives CDR1 SGHAT, CDR2 FQNNGV. This CDR3 region has 17 residues. The CDR3 protein is CASSLDSGTSGRETQYF. CDR3 nucleotide sequence: TGTGCCAGCAGCTTAGATTCTGGGACTAGCGGGAGAGAGACCCAGTACTTC.

The chain combines TRBV6-5 with TRBJ2-3, with D maybe TRBD2 (6 bases). Germline V CDR1 and CDR2: MNHEY, SVGAGI. This CDR3 has 13 residues. The ends were cut back, 7 bases at V and 9 bases at J, with 17 bases in the middle. The CDR3 nucleotides are TGTGCCAGCAAACAGGCCGCCGGAGGGACGCAGTATTTT. Protein sequence: CASKQAAGGTQYF.